This T cell receptor beta chain was recovered during a study of blood T cell repertoires in COVID-19. A remark on this clone: The same CDR3 can be traced to other DNA sequences in this sample.

Original processing notes: Reference gene primer amplification gave estimated nucleated cell counts. The method was immunoSEQ multiplex PCR; TCRdb's version includes in-frame clones alone and lacks a portion of them. V and J calls and clone size come straight from that table; D and trimming were deduced from the DNA. The repertoire includes more than 200,000 clones, 88% of them detected once, and 1.5% to 2% sits in the top ten. This CDR3 is 14 amino acids long. From germline, CDR1 is DFQATT and CDR2 SNEGSKA (reference sequence). V was pared by 3 bases and J by 2 bases, with 11 bases between. This sequence originates from a man between 65 and 85 years old with acute or convalescent COVID-19. The chain carries TRBV20-1 and TRBJ1-5, with D tentatively TRBD1 (5 bases). The sample taken for sequencing was peripheral blood. CDR3 sequence reads: CSASPGGGNQPQHF. The DNA of the CDR3 is TGCAGTGCTAGTCCGGGAGGGGGCAATCAGCCCCAGCATTTT.